This T cell receptor (beta chain) is from a study of control samples from healthy donors and cancer patients. Produced via immunoSEQ multiplex PCR; TCRdb's table is partial and in-frame only. The data hold 50,000 or so clones, with approximately 86% observed a single time. This receptor was obtained from a woman aged 50 to 60 with lung cancer. The sequencing sample was made of PBMCs.

The CDR3 reads CASSQDRGIGNYGYTF. The CDR3, as DNA: TGCGCCAGCAGCCAAGATCGGGGAATTGGGAACTATGGCTACACCTTC. The genes are TRBV4-1 and TRBJ1-2, with D unclear. This CDR3 contains 16 residues. Trimming left V 0 bases short and J 2 bases short, with 13 bases between. CDR1 and CDR2 (germline): MGHRA, YSYEKL.